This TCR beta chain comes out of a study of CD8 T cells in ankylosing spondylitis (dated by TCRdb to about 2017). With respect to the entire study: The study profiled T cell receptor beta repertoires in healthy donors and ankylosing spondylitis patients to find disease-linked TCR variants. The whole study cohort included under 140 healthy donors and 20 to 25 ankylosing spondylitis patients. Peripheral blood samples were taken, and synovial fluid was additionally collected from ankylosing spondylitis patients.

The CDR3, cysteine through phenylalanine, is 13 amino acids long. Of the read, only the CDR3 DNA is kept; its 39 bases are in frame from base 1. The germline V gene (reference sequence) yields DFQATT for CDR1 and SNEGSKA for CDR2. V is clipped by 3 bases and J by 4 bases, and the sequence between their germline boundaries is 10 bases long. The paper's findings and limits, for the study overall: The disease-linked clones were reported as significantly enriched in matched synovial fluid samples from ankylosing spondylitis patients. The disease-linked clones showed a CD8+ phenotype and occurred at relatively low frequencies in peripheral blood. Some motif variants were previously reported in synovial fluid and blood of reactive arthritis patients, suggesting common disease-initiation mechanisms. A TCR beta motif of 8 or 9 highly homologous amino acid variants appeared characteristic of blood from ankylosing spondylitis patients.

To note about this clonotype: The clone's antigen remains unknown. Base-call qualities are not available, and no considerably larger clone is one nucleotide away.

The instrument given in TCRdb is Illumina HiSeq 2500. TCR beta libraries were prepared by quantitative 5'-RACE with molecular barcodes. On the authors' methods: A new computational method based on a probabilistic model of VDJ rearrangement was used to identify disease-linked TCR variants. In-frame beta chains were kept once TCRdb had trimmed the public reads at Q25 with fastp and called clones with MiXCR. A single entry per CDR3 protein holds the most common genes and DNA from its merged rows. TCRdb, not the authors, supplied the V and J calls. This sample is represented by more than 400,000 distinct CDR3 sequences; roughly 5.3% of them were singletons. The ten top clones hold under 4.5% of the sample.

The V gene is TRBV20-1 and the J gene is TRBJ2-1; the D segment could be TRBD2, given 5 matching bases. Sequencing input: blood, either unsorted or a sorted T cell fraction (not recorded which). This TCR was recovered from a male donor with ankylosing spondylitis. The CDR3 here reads CSARLAEYNEQFF. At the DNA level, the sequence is TGCAGTGCTAGGCTAGCAGAGTACAATGAGCAGTTCTTC.